The text below deals with one T cell receptor beta chain. The antigen is unknown. TCRdb reprocessed the 5' RACE reads with MiXCR, giving one entry per CDR3 protein. Among over 350,000 distinct CDR3 sequences listed, approximately 24% were seen once. Germline V lookup: CDR1 SEHNR, CDR2 FQNEAQ (reference sequence). V was pared by 6 bases and J by 5 bases, with 17 bases between. The CDR3 runs to 15 residues. This entry belongs to a study of T-cell memory formation after mild COVID-19. General study findings and limits: CD4/CD8 balance held among clones contracting day 15 to 85, and later expanders leaned CD4+.

The receptor comes from an adult woman who had mild COVID-19 (a few samples of this study predate the infection). Cell type and time point are not known. The material sequenced was PBMCs or a T cell subset sorted from them (not recorded which). The rearrangement joins TRBV7-9 to TRBJ2-1; D unresolved. CDR3 DNA: TGTGCCAGCAGTGAGAGCTTTAGATGGGACAATGAGCAGTTCTTC. This gives the protein CASSESFRWDNEQFF.